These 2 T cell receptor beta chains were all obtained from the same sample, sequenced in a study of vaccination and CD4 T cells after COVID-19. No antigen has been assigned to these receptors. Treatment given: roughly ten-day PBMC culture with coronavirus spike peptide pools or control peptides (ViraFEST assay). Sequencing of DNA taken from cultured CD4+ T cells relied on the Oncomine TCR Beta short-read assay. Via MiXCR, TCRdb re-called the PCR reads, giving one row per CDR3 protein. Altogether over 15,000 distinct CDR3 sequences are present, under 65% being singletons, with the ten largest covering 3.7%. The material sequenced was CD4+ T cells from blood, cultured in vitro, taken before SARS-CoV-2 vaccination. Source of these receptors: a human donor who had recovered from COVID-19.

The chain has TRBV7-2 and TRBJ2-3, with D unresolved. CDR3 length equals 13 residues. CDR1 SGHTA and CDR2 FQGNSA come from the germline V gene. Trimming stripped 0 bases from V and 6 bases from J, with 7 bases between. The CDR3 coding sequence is TGTGCCAGCAGCTTAGCGCGCGTGGATACGCAGTATTTT. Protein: CASSLARVDTQYF.

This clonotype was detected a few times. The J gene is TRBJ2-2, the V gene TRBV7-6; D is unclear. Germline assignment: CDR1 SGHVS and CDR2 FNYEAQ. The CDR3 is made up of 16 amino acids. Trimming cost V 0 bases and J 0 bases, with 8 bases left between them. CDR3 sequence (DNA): TGTGCCAGCAGCTTAGCAGTAGCTCCGAACACCGGGGAGCTGTTTTTT. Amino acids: CASSLAVAPNTGELFF.